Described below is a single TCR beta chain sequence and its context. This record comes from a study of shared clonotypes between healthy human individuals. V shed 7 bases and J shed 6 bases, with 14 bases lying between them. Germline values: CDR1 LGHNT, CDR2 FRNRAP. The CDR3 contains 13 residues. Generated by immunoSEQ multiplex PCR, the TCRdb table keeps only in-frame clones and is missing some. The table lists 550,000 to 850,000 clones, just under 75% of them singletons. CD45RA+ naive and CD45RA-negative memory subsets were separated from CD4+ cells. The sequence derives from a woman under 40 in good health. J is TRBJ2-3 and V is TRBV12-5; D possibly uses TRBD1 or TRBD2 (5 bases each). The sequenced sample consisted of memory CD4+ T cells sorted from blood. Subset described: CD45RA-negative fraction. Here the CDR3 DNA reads TGTGCTAGTGCCGGGGACCGAGGGGATACGCAGTATTTT. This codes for CASAGDRGDTQYF.